Following are 14 T cell receptor beta chains from one sample sequenced in a study of molecular identifiers for immune sequencing clone quantification. TCRdb redid the calling of the PCR reads with MiXCR, one entry per CDR3 protein. Seen here are around 470,000 distinct CDR3 sequences, about 20% observed once, and the top ten hold around 0.84%. Sequenced material: naive CD8+ T cells from blood, with Jurkat cell RNA spiked in. The subset is: FACS-sorted CD8+CD4-CCR7+CD45RA+ naive T cells. Receptor source: a human donor in good health. Some libraries in this study had Jurkat cell RNA spiked in.

This clonotype has only a few counts. The chain is built from TRBV4-1 and TRBJ2-1; 8 nucleotides match TRBD2. This CDR3 contains 16 residues. The germline gives CDR1 MGHRA, CDR2 YSYEKL. The J segment lost 5 bases and the V segment lost 4 bases, leaving 10 bases of the junction unmatched. CDR3 in DNA: TGCGCCAGCAGCCTGCAATTAGCGGGGAGCAACAATGAGCAGTTCTTC. Its translation is CASSLQLAGSNNEQFF.

This clonotype was picked up many times. V usage is TRBV12-3 or TRBV12-4 and J usage is TRBJ1-5; D not certain. The ends were cut back, 4 bases at V and 8 bases at J, with 18 bases in the middle. The CDR3 length is 15 residues. The CDR3 DNA reads as TGTGCCAGCAGTTCATACCGGGATGGCGCAAAGCCCCAGCATTTT. Its protein is CASSSYRDGAKPQHF.

This clonotype was counted at least ten times. The genes are TRBV6-2 or TRBV6-3 and TRBJ2-2; D is unresolved. Germline loops: CDR1 MNHEY, CDR2 SVGEGT. V dropped 1 base and J dropped 6 bases, with 6 bases sitting between them. This CDR3 spans 13 amino acids. This chain's CDR3 is CASSYLHAGELFF. The CDR3, as DNA: TGTGCCAGCAGTTACTTACACGCCGGGGAGCTGTTTTTT.

A single count supports this clonotype. The chain recombines TRBV6-5 with TRBJ2-1; D unresolved. V was clipped by 6 bases and J by 10 bases, with 13 bases between them. This CDR3 is 12 amino acids long. The V gene's germline CDR1 is MNHEY and CDR2 SVGAGI. The CDR3 loop reads CASRALGKEQFF. The CDR3 bases are TGTGCCAGCAGAGCTTTGGGGAAAGAGCAGTTCTTC.

This clonotype has a count of ten or more. The chain joins TRBV30 to TRBJ1-5, with no clear D. CDR1 is GTSNPN, CDR2 SVGIG, per germline (reference sequence). CDR3 length equals 13 residues. V was clipped by 5 bases and J by 3 bases, with 11 bases between them. The CDR3 sequence is CAWAGYPNQPQHF. The CDR3 bases are TGTGCCTGGGCAGGATATCCCAATCAGCCCCAGCATTTT.

Ten or more counts support this clonotype. The gene calls are TRBV27 and TRBJ2-5, with D possibly being TRBD1 or TRBD2 (5 bases each). Trimming stripped 3 bases from V and 1 base from J, with 6 bases between. CDR1 and CDR2 (germline): MNHEY, SMNVEV (reference sequence). There are 13 residues in the CDR3. DNA for the CDR3: TGTGCCAGCAGTTTTGGGGGCCAAGAGACCCAGTACTTC. This sequence encodes CASSFGGQETQYF.

The sample holds a few counts of this clonotype. One end of the junction does not line up with germline, which may come from a read error. This chain connects TRBV7-6 to TRBJ1-5, with 8 bases that match TRBD1. Germline V gene data show CDR1 as SGHVS and CDR2 as FNYEAQ. The CDR3 has 17 residues. In nucleotides, the CDR3 is TGTGCCAGCAACTTAGATACCGGGACAGGCCGCAATCAGCCCCAGCATTTT. Translating it yields CASNLDTGTGRNQPQHF.

The chain joins TRBV6-2 or TRBV6-3 to TRBJ2-5; 12 bases fit TRBD1. The CDR3 spans 15 residues. The junction had 9 bases not matched to a gene; V was cut back by 8 bases and J by 5 bases. The V gene's germline CDR1 is MNHEY and CDR2 SVGEGT. CDR3 sequence (DNA): TGTGCCAGCCGATACCGGGACAGGGGGCTTGAGACCCAGTACTTC. It encodes CASRYRDRGLETQYF.

This clonotype was seen repeatedly, ten times or more. The chain couples TRBV5-4 to TRBJ2-7, with D tentatively TRBD2 (6 bases). Looked up from germline, CDR1 is SGHNT and CDR2 is YYREEE (reference sequence). There are 16 residues in the CDR3. V lost 4 bases and J lost 0, with 17 bases in between. The CDR3 sequence: CASSPSVAASSYEQYF. The CDR3 DNA sequence: TGTGCCAGCAGCCCCTCAGTAGCGGCAAGCTCCTACGAGCAGTACTTC.

Concerning this clonotype: This may arise from a read error, as a much more abundant clone is one base away. V gene TRBV19 combines with J gene TRBJ2-3, with 10 bases matching TRBD1. The CDR3 has 17 residues. Germline V gene sequence: CDR1 LNHDA, CDR2 SQIVND (reference sequence). CDR3 amino acids: CAGSMPPGTGVTDTQYF. As DNA, the CDR3 is TGTGCCGGTAGTATGCCCCCTGGGACAGGGGTGACAGATACGCAGTATTTT.

This clonotype was found a few times. The chain joins TRBV20-1 to TRBJ2-7; the match to TRBD1 covers 7 bases. CDR3 length: 16 residues. Germline CDR1 is DFQATT and CDR2 is SNEGSKA (reference sequence). Losses at the gene ends were 3 bases for V and 0 bases for J; bases not matched to a gene: 11. CDR3 loop: CSASDPPDRASYEQYF. The CDR3 DNA is TGCAGTGCTAGTGATCCCCCTGACAGGGCCTCCTACGAGCAGTACTTC.

This clonotype was found many times. The CDR3 bases are TGTGCCAGCAGCTCCCGTATGGGAGAGGGGGATGAAAAACTGTTTTTT. Translation gives CASSSRMGEGDEKLFF. V gene TRBV11-2 combines with J gene TRBJ1-4, with TRBD1 as a possible D gene (6 bases). V gave up 4 bases and J gave up 6 bases, with 18 bases separating them. This CDR3 comprises 16 residues. The germline CDR1 and CDR2 sequences are SGHAT and FQNNGV.

This clonotype was observed at least ten times. The rearrangement joins TRBV5-1 to TRBJ2-5; D tentatively reads TRBD1 or TRBD2 (6 bases each). Germline loops: CDR1 SGHRS, CDR2 YFSETQ. The CDR3 totals 18 residues. V was shortened by 4 bases and J by 5 bases, with 27 bases between the two germline ends. The CDR3 DNA is TGCGCCAGCAGCCTGGTTGGCATTAACAGGGCGAGCGGGGAGACCCAGTACTTC. It translates to CASSLVGINRASGETQYF.

This clonotype was detected a few times. CDR3 DNA: TGTGCCAGCAGTTACAGGGCGCTCCACAATGAGCAGTTCTTC. Residues: CASSYRALHNEQFF. This chain joins TRBV6-2 or TRBV6-3 and TRBJ2-1, with no clear D. The CDR3 spans 14 residues. From germline, CDR1 is MNHEY and CDR2 SVGEGT. The V end was cut by 2 bases, the J end by 5 bases, with 10 bases between.